This is a list of T cell receptor beta chains from one sample in a study of cytomegalovirus exposure and HLA in healthy donors. The assay was immunoSEQ multiplex PCR, and TCRdb's table has in-frame clones only and misses some. The sample shows 130,000 to 150,000 clones, nearly 90% of them seen only once. The sequencing input was PBMCs. These receptor sequences come from a woman aged 18 to 35 in good health and CMV-seropositive. Both conserved end residues are part of each CDR3. A D gene is named only where the DNA matches it firmly. Rows give clone size only sometimes, using once, few, many, or a class for an expanded clone.

V	D	size	J	CDR3	DNA
TRBV19	TRBD1	-	TRBJ2-3	CASRDRSLDTQYF	TGTGCCAGCCGGGACAGGAGTTTAGATACGCAGTATTTT
TRBV7-2	-	-	TRBJ1-2	CASSLTRGYTF	TGTGCCAGCAGCCTCACTCGGGGCTACACCTTC
TRBV7-2	-	-	TRBJ1-4	CASSAVGGRRDEKLFF	TGTGCCAGCAGCGCCGTAGGAGGGAGGCGGGATGAAAAACTGTTTTTT
TRBV5-1	-	-	TRBJ1-4	CASSFATGEKLFF	TGCGCCAGCAGCTTTGCAACAGGGGAAAAACTGTTTTTT
TRBV28	-	-	TRBJ1-6	CASSLGGRAFSPLHF	TGTGCCAGCAGTTTAGGTGGCAGGGCTTTTTCACCCCTCCACTTT
TRBV28	-	few	TRBJ1-2	CASSTGSGGYTF	TGTGCCAGCAGCACAGGATCGGGCGGCTACACCTTC
TRBV5-6	TRBD2	once	TRBJ2-1	CASSSLTSGGASSYNEQFF	TGTGCCAGCAGCTCCCTGACTAGCGGGGGCGCGAGCTCCTACAATGAGCAGTTCTTC
TRBV6-1	TRBD1	-	TRBJ1-1	CATQRQGNTEAFF	TGTGCCACCCAACGACAGGGGAACACTGAAGCTTTCTTT
TRBV11-2	-	-	TRBJ2-7	CASSAPARGGPHLYEQYF	TGTGCCAGCAGCGCCCCGGCGCGCGGGGGCCCCCACCTCTACGAGCAGTACTTC
TRBV5-4	TRBD1	-	TRBJ1-2	CASTPGGQGGLGYGYTF	TGTGCCAGCACCCCTGGGGGACAGGGTGGATTAGGTTATGGCTACACCTTC
TRBV5-4	TRBD2	-	TRBJ2-7	CASSSYTAGESYEQYF	TGTGCCAGCAGCTCCTATACAGCGGGGGAGTCCTACGAGCAGTACTTC
TRBV5-1	TRBD1	few	TRBJ1-6	CASSPGTVYSPLHF	TGCGCCAGCAGCCCCGGGACAGTGTACTCACCCCTCCACTTT
TRBV13	-	-	TRBJ2-3	CASSYGTSTDTQYF	TGTGCCAGCAGCTATGGGACTAGCACAGATACGCAGTATTTT
TRBV19	TRBD2	-	TRBJ2-7	CASSPGGGATYEQYF	TGTGCCAGTAGCCCCGGGGGAGGGGCGACCTACGAGCAGTACTTC
TRBV5-1	TRBD1	-	TRBJ2-2	CASSLARAGQGAKDTGELFF	TGCGCCAGCAGCTTGGCTCGGGCGGGACAGGGGGCGAAGGACACCGGGGAGCTGTTTTTT
TRBV30	-	-	TRBJ1-4	CAWSVRRQGGEKLFF	TGTGCCTGGAGTGTACGGCGGCAGGGAGGGGAAAAACTGTTTTTT
TRBV6-1	-	once	TRBJ1-1	CASSAGGQAFF	TGTGCCAGCAGTGCGGGGGGCCAAGCTTTCTTT
TRBV28	-	-	TRBJ1-1	CASSSRGGSEAFF	TGTGCCAGCAGTTCGCGGGGGGGGTCCGAAGCTTTCTTT
TRBV7-2	-	-	TRBJ1-2	CASSSGLVVGGYGYTF	TGTGCCAGCAGCTCGGGCCTAGTTGTTGGAGGCTATGGCTACACCTTC
TRBV9	-	-	TRBJ2-4	CASSVFDKGGLNIQYF	TGTGCCAGCAGCGTATTCGATAAGGGGGGGCTGAACATTCAGTACTTC
TRBV2	-	-	TRBJ2-7	CASSETGYEQYF	TGTGCCAGCAGTGAAACAGGCTACGAGCAGTACTTC
TRBV7-2	TRBD1	-	TRBJ2-7	CASSFRVDRAYEQYF	TGTGCCAGCAGCTTCCGGGTGGACAGGGCCTACGAGCAGTACTTC
TRBV5-4	TRBD1	once	TRBJ1-2	CASSAGTGVLYGYTF	TGTGCCAGCAGCGCCGGGACAGGGGTCCTCTATGGCTACACCTTC
TRBV6-1	-	-	TRBJ1-1	CASSLNAGFSEAFF	TGTGCCAGCAGTCTCAACGCCGGGTTCTCTGAAGCTTTCTTT
TRBV11-2	-	-	TRBJ1-1	CASSYTANTEAFF	TGTGCCAGCAGCTACACAGCGAACACTGAAGCTTTCTTT
TRBV25-1	-	-	TRBJ1-1	CASSGEARTEAFF	TGTGCCAGCAGTGGTGAGGCCCGTACTGAAGCTTTCTTT
TRBV27	TRBD2	once	TRBJ2-3	CASSLGSGGLRDTQYF	TGTGCCAGCAGTTTAGGTAGCGGGGGGCTCAGGGATACGCAGTATTTT
TRBV27	-	-	TRBJ1-2	CASSLDRSNYGYTF	TGTGCCAGCAGTTTAGACAGGAGCAACTATGGCTACACCTTC
TRBV5-1	TRBD1	-	TRBJ2-7	CASSLGPGQSYEQYF	TGCGCCAGCAGCTTGGGACCGGGACAGAGCTACGAGCAGTACTTC
TRBV7-9	-	-	TRBJ1-5	CASSLVSENQPQHF	TGTGCCAGCAGCTTAGTATCGGAGAATCAGCCCCAGCATTTT
TRBV6-5	TRBD2	-	TRBJ2-7	CASSYSYEGGYEQYF	TGTGCCAGCAGTTACTCGTACGAGGGAGGGTACGAGCAGTACTTC
TRBV7-9	TRBD1	-	TRBJ1-2	CASSLSGRGPWGYTF	TGTGCCAGCAGCTTATCCGGCAGGGGGCCTTGGGGCTACACCTTC
TRBV7-3	-	-	TRBJ2-3	CASSSLGNTDTQYF	TGTGCCAGCAGCTCTCTCGGTAACACAGATACGCAGTATTTT
TRBV2	TRBD1	-	TRBJ1-1	CASSGRQGKNTEAFF	TGTGCCAGCAGCGGAAGACAGGGAAAGAACACTGAAGCTTTCTTT
TRBV11-2	-	-	TRBJ1-5	CASSLAGGNQPQHF	TGTGCCAGCAGCTTGGCTGGGGGGAATCAGCCCCAGCATTTT
TRBV4-1	-	-	TRBJ2-7	CASSPRESYYEQYF	TGCGCCAGCAGCCCCCGGGAATCCTACTACGAGCAGTACTTC
TRBV4-1	-	-	TRBJ2-5	CASSPRTAETQRAQYF	TGCGCCAGCAGCCCACGGACAGCAGAGACCCAAAGGGCCCAGTACTTC
TRBV6-6	TRBD2	-	TRBJ2-7	CASSQWLAGSSYEQYF	TGTGCCAGCAGTCAGTGGCTAGCGGGGAGCTCCTACGAGCAGTACTTC
TRBV25-1	-	-	TRBJ2-3	CASKAQADTQYF	TGTGCCAGCAAAGCCCAAGCAGATACGCAGTATTTT
TRBV2	-	-	TRBJ1-2	CASSVGGQEYYGYTF	TGTGCCAGCAGTGTCGGGGGTCAGGAGTACTATGGCTACACCTTC
TRBV2	-	-	TRBJ1-2	CASSEARNFRGGYTF	TGTGCCAGCAGTGAAGCGCGTAACTTTCGGGGTGGCTACACCTTC
TRBV30	TRBD1	-	TRBJ1-2	CAWSVWGQGAPPSNYGYTF	TGTGCCTGGAGTGTATGGGGACAGGGGGCGCCCCCCTCTAACTATGGCTACACCTTC